This T cell receptor (beta chain) originates from a study of Graves' ophthalmopathy and Graves' hyperthyroidism. Amplification targeted the TCR beta CDR3 regions, with RNA transcripts as the source material. HTBI primers were used in a first-round RT-PCR, which preceded a second-round multiplex PCR. TCRdb re-called the multiplex PCR reads with MiXCR, one entry per CDR3 protein. The table has around 1,200,000 distinct CDR3 sequences, less than 45% seen once; the top ten hold 11%. Germline V gene data show CDR1 as MNHNY and CDR2 as SVGAGI (reference sequence). The CDR3 is made up of 17 amino acids. Trimming removed 7 bases at V and 2 bases at J, with 18 bases between. Pregnant or lactating patients and those with other autoimmune diseases or uncontrolled infections were excluded. About this clonotype: Since a much larger clone is just one base distant, this may be a read error.

The receptor was derived from an adult man with Graves' hyperthyroidism. Source material: peripheral blood or thyroid tissue (not recorded which). The chain recombines TRBV6-6 with TRBJ2-6; the D call may be TRBD1 or TRBD2 (5 bases each). In nucleotides, the CDR3 is TGTGCCAGCATGCTCATTGGGGGAGCGGCTGGGGCCAACGTCCTGACTTTC. Its protein is CASMLIGGAAGANVLTF.